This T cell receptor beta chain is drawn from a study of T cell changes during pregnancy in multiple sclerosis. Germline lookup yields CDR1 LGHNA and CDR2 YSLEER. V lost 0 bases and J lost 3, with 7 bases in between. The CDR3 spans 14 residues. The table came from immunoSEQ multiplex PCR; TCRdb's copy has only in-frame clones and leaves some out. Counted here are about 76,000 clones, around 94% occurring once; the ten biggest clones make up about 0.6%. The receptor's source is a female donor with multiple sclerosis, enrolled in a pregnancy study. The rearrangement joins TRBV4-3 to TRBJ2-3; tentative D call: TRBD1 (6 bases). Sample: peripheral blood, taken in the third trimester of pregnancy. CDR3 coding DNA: TGCGCCAGCAGCCAAGACCAGGGGACAGATACGCAGTATTTT. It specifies CASSQDQGTDTQYF.